The 30 T cell receptor beta chains listed next were all sequenced from one sample in a study of shared clonotypes between healthy human individuals. CD45RO negativity and positive selection for CCR7 defined naive CD8 cells, a population that excluded terminally differentiated effector memory CD45RA+ cells. Clones were read by immunoSEQ multiplex PCR, and TCRdb kept only the in-frame ones, dropping some. The table shows roughly 1,800,000 clones, with approximately 94% occurring only once. The sequenced sample was naive CD8+ T cells sorted from blood. The receptors come from a man aged 18 to 29 in good health.

The chain recombines TRBV7-9 with TRBJ1-2; the D is unclear. Germline lookup yields CDR1 SEHNR and CDR2 FQNEAQ (reference sequence). The V and J ends lost 6 bases and 4 bases respectively, with 15 bases between them. The CDR3 has 14 amino acids. CDR3 amino acids: CASSLDGSGYGYTF. The CDR3 region has the DNA TGTGCCAGCAGTCTCGACGGCTCCGGCTATGGCTACACCTTC. Filled out from reference TRBV7-9 and TRBJ1-2, the complete variable domain reads DTGVSQNPRHKITKRGQNVTFRCDPISEHNRLYWYRQTLGQGPEFLTYFQNEAQLEKSRLLSDRFSAERPKGSFSTLEIQRTEQGDSAMYLCASSLDGSGYGYTFGSGTRLTVV.

The genes are TRBV27 and TRBJ2-7; 9 nucleotides align to TRBD1. The V segment lost 2 bases and the J segment 2 bases; nucleotides outside the gene matches: 4. This CDR3 region has 15 residues. CDR1 and CDR2 (germline): MNHEY, SMNVEV (reference sequence). The CDR3 nucleotides read TGTGCCAGCAGTTTAGGGACAGGGAGGGCCTACGAGCAGTACTTC. Its translation is CASSLGTGRAYEQYF.

V is TRBV10-3 and J is TRBJ2-5, with TRBD2 matching over 13 bases. The CDR3 totals 14 residues. Trimming removed 10 bases from V and 1 base from J; junction bases left unmatched: 3. The germline CDR1 and CDR2 sequences are ENHRY and SYGVKD. CDR3 sequence: CASGTSGTQETQYF. In DNA, the CDR3 is TGTGCCAGCGGGACTAGCGGGACCCAAGAGACCCAGTACTTC.

The chain recombines TRBV5-5 with TRBJ1-5, with no clear D. The ends were cut back, 1 base at V and 9 bases at J, with 17 bases in the middle. The CDR3 is 15 amino acids. Germline lookup yields CDR1 SGHKS and CDR2 YYEKEE (reference sequence). DNA of the CDR3: TGTGCCAGCAGCTTGAATGCGGCCCCAGGTCGGCCCCAGCATTTT. Translating it yields CASSLNAAPGRPQHF.

The rearrangement joins TRBV5-6 to TRBJ1-1, with unresolved D. Per the germline V gene, CDR1 is SGHDT and CDR2 is YYEEEE. This CDR3 is 13 amino acids long. V lost 2 bases and J 8 bases, leaving 13 bases between the germline ends. CDR3 DNA sequence: TGTGCCAGCAGCTTAGGTGCCAAGGAGGAAGCTTTCTTT. Translating it yields CASSLGAKEEAFF.

Only one count was recorded for this clone. CDR3 in DNA: TGTGCCAGCAGTTTAGCGCGAGGGGATCAGCCCCAGCATTTT. Translated: CASSLARGDQPQHF. This chain connects TRBV27 to TRBJ1-5, with a tentative D call TRBD1 (5 bases). With 2 bases removed from V and 5 bases from J, the gap between germline ends came to 10 bases. The length of the CDR3 is 14 residues. Germline V gives CDR1 MNHEY, CDR2 SMNVEV (reference sequence).

This chain's CDR3 is CASSRAGGFVEQYF. The CDR3 nucleotides are TGTGCCAGCAGTCGGGCAGGGGGATTTGTAGAGCAGTACTTC. The V and J genes are TRBV25-1 and TRBJ2-7; 7 nucleotides line up with TRBD1. Germline assignment: CDR1 MGHDK and CDR2 SYGVNS. With 5 bases clipped from V and 7 bases from J, the junction kept 11 bases outside the gene matches. This CDR3 comprises 14 residues.

The DNA for the CDR3 is TGTGCCAGCAGTGAAGGGGCGACTGAGTCCTACGAGCAGTACTTC. Its protein is CASSEGATESYEQYF. This rearrangement joins TRBV2 to TRBJ2-7; D not certain. This CDR3 is built from 15 residues. CDR1 is SNHLY and CDR2 is FYNNEI in the germline V gene. Trimming shortened V by 1 base and J by 1 base, and 11 bases separated the two germline ends.

The CDR3 loop is CASSYGLLYEQYF. CDR3 sequence (DNA): TGTGCCAGCAGTTATGGACTACTATACGAGCAGTACTTC. The chain recombines TRBV2 with TRBJ2-7; possibly TRBD2 for D (6 bases). The V gene's germline CDR1 is SNHLY and CDR2 FYNNEI. CDR3 length equals 13 residues. Trimming cost V 5 bases and J 4 bases, with 12 bases left between them.

This sequence joins TRBV27 and TRBJ2-1; D possibly corresponds to TRBD2 (5 bases). This CDR3 is built from 14 residues. Germline CDR1 and CDR2: MNHEY and SMNVEV (reference sequence). V was shortened by 5 bases and J by 5 bases, with 13 bases between the two germline ends. The CDR3 nucleotides are TGTGCCAGCAGTCCAAGCGGACTCAACAATGAGCAGTTCTTC. Its translation: CASSPSGLNNEQFF.

The V call is TRBV28, the J call TRBJ1-5; D is unclear. The CDR3 has 14 residues. The germline V gene encodes CDR1 MDHEN and CDR2 SYDVKM. Trimming left V 6 bases short and J 4 bases short, with 13 bases between. This CDR3 reads CASSGLPPNQPQHF. CDR3 coding DNA: TGTGCCAGCAGCGGGCTTCCTCCGAATCAGCCCCAGCATTTT.

The gene calls are TRBV9 and TRBJ2-7; D unresolved. The CDR3 has 14 amino acids. Germline V lookup: CDR1 SGDLS, CDR2 YYNGEE. V was shortened by 3 bases and J by 3 bases, with 13 bases between the two germline ends. CDR3 sequence: CASSAHGGDYEQYF. The CDR3 region has the DNA TGTGCCAGCAGCGCACATGGTGGGGACTACGAGCAGTACTTC.

J is TRBJ1-2 and V is TRBV4-1; the match to TRBD1 covers 8 bases. Germline CDR1 and CDR2: MGHRA and YSYEKL. After removal of 3 bases from V and 6 bases from J, the junction contained 6 bases not matched to a gene. The CDR3 has 14 amino acids. The CDR3 reads CASSHGTGGDGYTF. CDR3 in DNA: TGCGCCAGCAGCCATGGGACAGGAGGAGATGGCTACACCTTC.

On this clone: This CDR3 is also generated by other DNA sequences in the sample. The genes are TRBV27 and TRBJ1-1; D perhaps matches TRBD1 (5 bases). Germline values: CDR1 MNHEY, CDR2 SMNVEV (reference sequence). CDR3 length: 13 residues. With 6 bases removed from V and 2 bases from J, the gap between germline ends came to 10 bases. The CDR3 coding sequence is TGTGCCAGCAGGCCTACAGGAAACACTGAAGCTTTCTTT. It encodes CASRPTGNTEAFF.

This clone showed up just once. The chain links TRBV4-3 to TRBJ1-4; TRBD1 matches at 9 bases. The trim removed 4 bases at V and 10 bases at J, leaving 4 bases unmatched. The germline V gene encodes CDR1 LGHNA and CDR2 YSLEER. The CDR3 totals 13 residues. The CDR3 DNA sequence: TGCGCCAGCAGCCCCGAGACAGGGGGAAAACTGTTTTTT. Translation gives CASSPETGGKLFF.

This sequence joins TRBV5-1 and TRBJ2-1, with 9 bases identical to TRBD2. Germline assignment: CDR1 SGHRS and CDR2 YFSETQ. CDR3 size: 16 residues. Germline trimming cut 0 bases from V and 5 bases from J; bases unmatched to any gene: 6. The CDR3 spells CASSLDLAGEDNEQFF. CDR3 DNA sequence: TGCGCCAGCAGCTTGGACTTAGCGGGAGAGGACAATGAGCAGTTCTTC. Combining the CDR3 with reference TRBV5-1 and TRBJ2-1 gives the whole variable domain KAGVTQTPRYLIKTRGQQVTLSCSPISGHRSVSWYQQTPGQGLQFLFEYFSETQRNKGNFPGRFSGRQFSNSRSEMNVSTLELGDSALYLCASSLDLAGEDNEQFFGPGTRLTVL.

CDR3 nucleotide sequence: TGTGCCAGCAGCTGGGACGCGGAGGCGGACTACGAGCAGTACTTC. Translated: CASSWDAEADYEQYF. This sequence joins TRBV7-9 and TRBJ2-7; D could derive from TRBD1 or TRBD2 (5 bases each). From germline, CDR1 is SEHNR and CDR2 FQNEAQ (reference sequence). The CDR3 contains 15 residues. V lost 4 bases and J lost 3, with 16 bases in between.

The gene calls are TRBV7-8 and TRBJ2-1, with 15 bases lining up with TRBD2. Germline-derived CDR1 and CDR2 are SGHVS and FQNEAQ. The CDR3 runs 16 residues. After removal of 1 base from V and 8 bases from J, the junction contained 3 bases not matched to a gene. The CDR3 is CASSLGTSGRADEQFF. CDR3 bases: TGTGCCAGCAGCTTAGGGACTAGCGGGAGGGCCGATGAGCAGTTCTTC.

J is TRBJ2-1 and V is TRBV14, with TRBD2 matching over 8 bases. Germline CDR1 SGHDN, CDR2 FVKESK. V lost 0 bases, J lost 4 bases, and 8 bases stayed unmatched. This CDR3 region has 17 residues. The CDR3 loop reads CASSQDSYREGYNEQFF. In DNA, the CDR3 is TGTGCCAGCAGCCAAGACTCCTATCGGGAGGGTTACAATGAGCAGTTCTTC.

With regard to this clone: This CDR3 is also generated by other DNA sequences in the sample. This chain uses TRBV9 with TRBJ1-1; a possible D gene is TRBD1 (5 bases). Trimming removed 3 bases at V and 4 bases at J, with 7 bases between. The CDR3 runs to 12 residues. CDR1 is SGDLS and CDR2 is YYNGEE in the germline V gene. CDR3 nucleotide sequence: TGTGCCAGCAGCGCCGGGGGCACTGAAGCTTTCTTT. This encodes CASSAGGTEAFF.

The CDR3 DNA reads as TGTGCCAGCAGTTTCCCTCCCTCAGGGGACGTAAATCAGCCCCAGCATTTT. Protein: CASSFPPSGDVNQPQHF. The chain joins TRBV28 to TRBJ1-5; a weak D match, TRBD1 (6 bases). V lost 3 bases, J lost 4 bases, and 19 bases lay in between. Germline V gene lookup returns CDR1 MDHEN and CDR2 SYDVKM. This CDR3 is built from 17 residues.

The chain carries TRBV2 and TRBJ2-5; tentative D call: TRBD1 (5 bases). The CDR3 contains 13 residues. CDR1 SNHLY and CDR2 FYNNEI come from the germline V gene. Trimming took 0 bases from V and 5 from J, leaving 7 bases between them. DNA for the CDR3: TGTGCCAGCAGTGAAGCCAACAGGGAGACCCAGTACTTC. Its translation: CASSEANRETQYF. Full variable domain (missing parts from reference TRBV2 and TRBJ2-5): EPEVTQTPSHQVTQMGQEVILRCVPISNHLYFYWYRQILGQKVEFLVSFYNNEISEKSEIFDDQFSVERPDGSNFTLKIRSTKLEDSAMYFCASSEANRETQYFGPGTRLLVL.

This clone was counted a few times. The rearrangement uses TRBV13 and TRBJ1-2, with unresolved D. This CDR3 spans 12 amino acids. The V gene's germline CDR1 is PRHDT and CDR2 FYEKMQ (reference sequence). V lost 4 bases, J lost 8 bases, and 11 bases lay in between. This CDR3 reads CASSSGEAGYTF. CDR3 in DNA: TGTGCCAGCAGCTCCGGGGAGGCAGGCTACACCTTC. The variable domain in full, completed from reference TRBV13 and TRBJ1-2, reads AAGVIQSPRHLIKEKRETATLKCYPIPRHDTVYWYQQGPGQDPQFLISFYEKMQSDKGSIPDRFSAQQFSDYHSELNMSSLELGDSALYFCASSSGEAGYTFGSGTRLTVV.

This clone was observed a single time. At the DNA level, this CDR3 is encoded by other sequences in the same sample as well. V usage is TRBV19 and J usage is TRBJ1-2; TRBD1 might be the D (6 bases). The CDR3 totals 13 residues. Germline CDR1 LNHDA, CDR2 SQIVND (reference sequence). Trimming left V 4 bases short and J 2 bases short, with 8 bases between. CDR3 DNA sequence: TGTGCCAGTAGTACAACAGGGAACTATGGCTACACCTTC. It codes for CASSTTGNYGYTF.

The chain is built from TRBV2 and TRBJ1-5; maybe TRBD1 (6 bases). Germline CDR1 is SNHLY and CDR2 is FYNNEI. The V end was cut by 2 bases, the J end by 0 bases, with 11 bases between. The length of the CDR3 is 16 residues. The CDR3 DNA is TGTGCCAGCAGTGAATTGGGGGGCCTTAGCAATCAGCCCCAGCATTTT. Translation: CASSELGGLSNQPQHF.

This clone was seen just once. CDR3 nucleotide sequence: TGCGCCAGCAGCCAAAGCCCGCTGATGAACACTGAAGCTTTCTTT. This encodes CASSQSPLMNTEAFF. The rearrangement uses TRBV4-1 and TRBJ1-1; D not certain. This CDR3 comprises 15 residues. V gave up 2 bases and J gave up 0 bases, with 10 bases separating them. Germline assignment: CDR1 MGHRA and CDR2 YSYEKL.

The chain couples TRBV7-6 to TRBJ2-1, with TRBD1 matching over 7 bases. Germline V gives CDR1 SGHVS, CDR2 FNYEAQ. The CDR3 consists of 15 residues. With 1 base clipped from V and 2 bases from J, the junction kept 2 bases outside the gene matches. The CDR3 reads CASSLGTGPYNEQFF. CDR3 DNA sequence: TGTGCCAGCAGCTTAGGGACAGGTCCCTACAATGAGCAGTTCTTC.

This clone has only one observation. The rearrangement links TRBV4-2 to TRBJ2-2; the match to TRBD2 covers 8 bases. J lost 4 bases, V lost 3 bases, and 10 bases had no gene match. The CDR3 runs 17 residues. Germline CDR1 reads LGHNA; CDR2 reads YNFKEQ. CDR3 DNA sequence: TGTGCCAGCAGCCAGTTCTTCGCTAGCGGGTCCACCGGGGAGCTGTTTTTT. This codes for CASSQFFASGSTGELFF.

The rearrangement links TRBV5-6 to TRBJ2-7, with D perhaps matching TRBD2 (6 bases). V was pared by 3 bases and J by 2 bases, with 12 bases between. CDR1 is SGHDT and CDR2 is YYEEEE in the germline V gene. This CDR3 has 14 residues. The CDR3 sequence is CASSSSSAPYEQYF. In DNA form, the CDR3 reads TGTGCCAGCAGCTCCTCTAGCGCCCCCTACGAGCAGTACTTC. Complete variable domain (other parts from reference TRBV5-6 and TRBJ2-7): DAGVTQSPTHLIKTRGQQVTLRCSPKSGHDTVSWYQQALGQGPQFIFQYYEEEERQRGNFPDRFSGHQFPNYSSELNVNALLLGDSALYLCASSSSSAPYEQYFGPGTRLTVT.

This clone was observed once. This rearrangement joins TRBV9 to TRBJ2-7; weak D call: TRBD1 (6 bases). CDR3 length: 15 residues. Trimming pared 4 bases from V and 4 bases from J, leaving 18 bases between. Germline assignment: CDR1 SGDLS and CDR2 YYNGEE. The CDR3 region has the DNA TGTGCCAGCAGCCTCGGGACATCGGGCATGTACGAGCAGTACTTC. Amino acid sequence: CASSLGTSGMYEQYF.